Given below is one T cell receptor beta chain in context. Authors' processing steps: Reference gene primers were amplified, and this amplification served to estimate nucleated cell counts. This table comes from immunoSEQ multiplex PCR, and its TCRdb copy is limited to in-frame clones, with some not included. That table furnishes V, J and clone size, whereas the DNA furnished D and trimming. The top ten hold about 0.7% of the sample, which has more than 250,000 clones, nearly 90% seen once. V gave up 5 bases and J gave up 8 bases, with 19 bases separating them. There are 15 residues in the CDR3. CDR1 is SGHTA, CDR2 FQGTGA, per germline. This sample stems from a study of blood T cell repertoires in COVID-19. The wider study: Material from acute and convalescent COVID-19 was sourced from the United States, Italy and Spain. Sample material is recorded as cDNA or gDNA derived from T cells, B-cell-depleted T cells, or PBMCs.

This chain links TRBV7-3 with TRBJ2-1; D unclear. This TCR was recovered from a human donor in a cohort sampled during active COVID-19. Source material: peripheral blood. The CDR3 region is CASSPAHNEVYEQFF. The CDR3 DNA reads as TGTGCCAGCAGCCCCGCACATAACGAGGTTTATGAGCAGTTCTTC.